This T cell receptor (beta chain) is from a study of T cell repertoires in cytomegalovirus infection. Many counts were recorded for this clonotype. The CDR3 covers 14 residues. The germline V gene has CDR1 MNHNS and CDR2 SASEGT. The V gene lost 7 bases and the J gene lost 0 bases, with 10 bases spanning the gap. In TCRdb, the reads were re-called with MiXCR into one record per CDR3 protein. The sample has a few hundred thousand distinct CDR3 sequences, 17% seen once; the top ten hold around 12%. The origin of this receptor is a human donor in good health (CMV status not recorded). Some clones in this sample may be carry-over from other donors' samples. The chain recombines TRBV6-1 with TRBJ1-5; no clear D. The source material was PBMCs. CDR3 bases: TGTGCCAGCAAAACAGTCTTTAGCAATCAGCCCCAGCATTTT. It is translated as CASKTVFSNQPQHF.